Below, one TCR beta chain is given with its context. V lost 0 bases to trimming and J lost 3 bases; unmatched junction nucleotides: 12. The germline V gene has CDR1 SGHAT and CDR2 FQNNGV. This CDR3 comprises 18 residues. Sequencing was performed with immunoSEQ multiplex PCR; in TCRdb, only in-frame clones are kept and a portion is missing. The sample consists of approximately 30,000 clones, about 89% of them appearing once. This record belongs to a study of T cells in narcolepsy. Sequences were obtained from CD45RA- memory CD4+ T cells from PBMCs. This clonotype was sampled from a human donor with narcolepsy. The chain recombines TRBV11-2 with TRBJ2-7; 9 bases map to TRBD2. The CDR3 reads CASSLDLGSGGSVYEQYF. The CDR3 region has the DNA TGTGCCAGCAGCTTAGATCTGGGTAGCGGGGGCTCCGTCTACGAGCAGTACTTC.